This record looks at one TCR beta chain sequence and its context. This CDR3 is also generated by other DNA sequences in the sample. This sample is part of a study of control samples from healthy donors and cancer patients. This table comes from immunoSEQ multiplex PCR, and its TCRdb copy is limited to in-frame clones, with some not included. The sample carries about 120,000 clones, more than 70% recorded once. The CDR3 has 14 amino acids. Germline values: CDR1 SGHRS, CDR2 YFSETQ. The V and J ends lost 0 bases and 9 bases respectively, with 13 bases between them. The TCR comes from a man aged 50-60 years in good health. Sequencing was carried out using blood. The chain uses TRBV5-1 and TRBJ1-5, with TRBD1 as a possible D gene (5 bases). The CDR3 DNA reads TGCGCCAGCAGCTTGGGGACAAACAACTCGCCCCAGCATTTT. It yields the protein CASSLGTNNSPQHF.